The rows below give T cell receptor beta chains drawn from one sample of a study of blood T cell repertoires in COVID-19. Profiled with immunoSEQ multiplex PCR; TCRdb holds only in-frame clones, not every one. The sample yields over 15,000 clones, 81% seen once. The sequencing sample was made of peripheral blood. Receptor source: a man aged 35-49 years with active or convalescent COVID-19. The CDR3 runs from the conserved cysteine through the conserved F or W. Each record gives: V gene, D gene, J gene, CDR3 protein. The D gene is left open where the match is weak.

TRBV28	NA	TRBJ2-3	CASRTGGESTDTQYF
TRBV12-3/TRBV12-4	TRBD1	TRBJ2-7	CASTTTGGEQYF
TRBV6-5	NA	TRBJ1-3	CASTQPAGRNTIYF
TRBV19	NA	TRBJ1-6	CASSRQGWDSPLHF
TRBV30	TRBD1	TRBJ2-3	CASRPGTGLDTQYF
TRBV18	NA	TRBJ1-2	CASSPPGPAGYGYTF
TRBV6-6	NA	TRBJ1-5	CASSWTSSNQPQHF
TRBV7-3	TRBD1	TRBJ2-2	CASSLGQGALNTGELFF
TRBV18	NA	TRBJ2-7	CASSPPPDIHHEQYF
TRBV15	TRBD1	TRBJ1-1	CATSFGDRGIPEAFF
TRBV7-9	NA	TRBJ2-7	CASSLMGQIHYEQYF
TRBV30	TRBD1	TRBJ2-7	CAWSRDRAYEQYF
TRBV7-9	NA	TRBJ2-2	CASSPQGTGELFF
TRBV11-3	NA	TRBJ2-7	CASSPDTSYEQYF
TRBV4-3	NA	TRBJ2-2	CASSQGYRVNTGELFF
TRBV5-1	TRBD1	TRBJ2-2	CASSPGTGVHGELFF
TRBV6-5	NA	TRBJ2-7	CASSSVTYEQYF
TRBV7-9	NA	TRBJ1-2	CASSRQANYGYTF
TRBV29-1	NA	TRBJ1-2	CSVAEQAKRIVGYTF
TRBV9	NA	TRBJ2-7	CASSVEGGVGYEQYF
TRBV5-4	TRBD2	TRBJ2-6	CASSLAAGGSGANVLTF
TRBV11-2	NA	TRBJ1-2	CASSSTGTYGYTF
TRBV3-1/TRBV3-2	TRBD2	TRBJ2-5	CASSPRRAGGKETQYF
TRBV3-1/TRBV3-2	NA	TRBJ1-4	CASSQEVQGNEKLFF
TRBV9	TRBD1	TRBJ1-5	CASSVTGGSQPQHF
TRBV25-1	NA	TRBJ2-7	CASRRDPLLEQYF
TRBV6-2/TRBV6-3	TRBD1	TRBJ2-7	CASSSDRQSSYEQYF
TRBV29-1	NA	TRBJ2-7	CSVLTVNEQYF
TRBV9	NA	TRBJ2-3	CASSPMTVSGDTQYF
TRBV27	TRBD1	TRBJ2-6	CASSLSGTAFSGANVLTF
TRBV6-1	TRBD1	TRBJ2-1	CASSAKGQGVLRFFSDEQFF
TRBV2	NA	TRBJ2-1	CASSDDWSSYNEQFF
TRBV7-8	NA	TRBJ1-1	CASSLNILAEAFF
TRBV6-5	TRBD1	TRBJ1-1	CASRPTGGRPEAFF
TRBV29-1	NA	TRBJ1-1	CSVITNPTVKAFF
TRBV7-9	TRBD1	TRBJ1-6	CASLRTGDSPLHF
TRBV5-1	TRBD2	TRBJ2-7	CASSYTSGGISYEQYF
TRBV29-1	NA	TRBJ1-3	CSVINSGNTIYF
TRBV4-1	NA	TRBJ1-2	CASSQEAADHYGYTF
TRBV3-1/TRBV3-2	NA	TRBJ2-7	CASRLSGTLSYEQYF
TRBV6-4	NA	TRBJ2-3	CASSDSQEGDTQYF
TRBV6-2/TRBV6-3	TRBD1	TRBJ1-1	CASSTGQGALNTEAFF
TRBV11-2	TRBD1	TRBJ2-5	CASSRTGTEQETQYF
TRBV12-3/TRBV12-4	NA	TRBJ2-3	CASSFREDTQYF
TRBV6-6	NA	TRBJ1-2	CASSLKGDYGYTF
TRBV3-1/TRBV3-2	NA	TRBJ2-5	CASSPTVNQETQYF
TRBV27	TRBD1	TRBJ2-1	CASSLGDRGLKFF
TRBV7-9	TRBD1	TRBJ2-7	CASSFSLTGVSYEQYF
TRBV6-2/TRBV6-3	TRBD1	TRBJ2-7	CASSRPGTGYEQYF
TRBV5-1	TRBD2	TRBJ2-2	CASSPGGGKSAGELFF
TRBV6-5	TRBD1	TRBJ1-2	CASSRGSGDYGYTF
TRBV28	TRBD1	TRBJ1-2	CASSIQGAGYGYTF
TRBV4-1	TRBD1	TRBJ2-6	CASSPQQGSGANVLTF
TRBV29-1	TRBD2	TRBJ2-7	CSGRLAGGYEQYF
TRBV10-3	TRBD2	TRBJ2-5	CAISEPPGGSQETQYF